A selection of T cell receptor beta chains follows, all from one sample in a study of Graves' ophthalmopathy and Graves' hyperthyroidism. TCRdb reprocessed the multiplex PCR reads via MiXCR and lists one record per CDR3 protein. The repertoire consists of under 350,000 distinct CDR3 sequences, with around a sixth occurring once and the leading ten covering roughly 12%. Material for sequencing was peripheral blood. These receptors came from an adult man with Graves' ophthalmopathy. Each CDR3 is given with its conserved first and last residue. D genes are given only for firm matches. The size of a clone is reported for some rows only, either as once, few or many, or as a class for expanded clones.

>TRBJ2-5|many|NA|TRBV20-1
TGCAGTGGACAGTTGGAAGAGACCCAGTACTTC
CSGQLEETQYF
>TRBJ1-1|many|TRBD1|TRBV4-1
TGCGCCAGCAGCCAAGGACAGGGTAGGACTGAAGCTTTCTTT
CASSQGQGRTEAFF
>TRBJ2-5|many|TRBD2|TRBV28
TGTGCCAGCAGTCCTGGACTAGCGGGAGGTCAAGAGACCCAGTACTTC
CASSPGLAGGQETQYF
>TRBJ1-6|many|NA|TRBV7-8
TGTGCCAGTGCCTTAGGGACGGGGAATAATTCACCCCTCCACTTT
CASALGTGNNSPLHF
>TRBJ1-5|NA|NA|TRBV4-3
TGCGCCAGCAGCCAAGTGGTCGGCCAGCCCCAGCATTTT
CASSQVVGQPQHF
>TRBJ1-2|few|TRBD1|TRBV6-1
TGTGCCAGCAGACTATTTCGGGACAGGGAAGACTATGGCTACACCTTC
CASRLFRDREDYGYTF
>TRBJ2-4|many|TRBD1|TRBV7-2
TGTGCCAGCAGCCAACGGACAGGGGATGAGACCAAAAACATTCAGTACTTC
CASSQRTGDETKNIQYF
>TRBJ1-2|many|NA|TRBV6-1
TGTGCCAGCACTGAAAACAGGCTGGGCTACACCTTC
CASTENRLGYTF
>TRBJ1-1|many|NA|TRBV6-5
TGTGCCAGCCAGGTGGGAACTGAAGCTTTCTTT
CASQVGTEAFF
>TRBJ2-7|many|NA|TRBV7-2
TGTGCCAGCAGCTCAACGGGACCGCTCGAGCAGTACTTC
CASSSTGPLEQYF
>TRBJ1-5|few|NA|TRBV12-3/TRBV12-4
TGTGCCAGCACCATGGCACTCGGCAATCAGCCCCAGCCTTTT
CASTMALGNQPQPF
>TRBJ1-1|many|TRBD1|TRBV28
TGTGCCAGCAGTCCAAGGGACAGGGTAAAAACTGAAGCTTTCTTT
CASSPRDRVKTEAFF
>TRBJ2-5|many|NA|TRBV7-3
TGTGCCAGCAGCGCAGGGACGGAGCGAATTCAGACCCAGTACTTC
CASSAGTERIQTQYF
>TRBJ2-5|many|TRBD2|TRBV11-2
TGTGCCAGCAGCTTACCCGGCGGGAGGCGTCGAGAGACCCAGTACTTC
CASSLPGGRRRETQYF
>TRBJ1-1|many|NA|TRBV27
TGTGCCAGCAGCAAGTCGGGAGTGAACACTGAAGCTTTCTTT
CASSKSGVNTEAFF
>TRBJ1-1|many|NA|TRBV5-1
TGCGCCAGCAGCTTGGGAAGGGGAAGGGTCTCCGTTACCAACACTGAAGCTTTCTTT
CASSLGRGRVSVTNTEAFF
>TRBJ1-1|NA|NA|TRBV2
TGTGCCAGCATGACGACAGCGACAGTCTCGGGTGAAGCTTTCTTT
CASMTTATVSGEAFF
>TRBJ2-7|many|TRBD1|TRBV20-1
TGCAGTGCTAGAGGAGGACAGGGGGAATTACGCGAGCAGTACTTC
CSARGGQGELREQYF
>TRBJ1-1|NA|NA|TRBV6-1
TGTGCCAGCAGCCATTGGAGAAGTACTGAAGCTTTCTTT
CASSHWRSTEAFF
>TRBJ1-2|NA|NA|TRBV7-2
TGTGCCAGCAGCCTAAAATACAGGGATGGCTACACCTTC
CASSLKYRDGYTF
>TRBJ1-3|many|NA|TRBV6-5
TGTGCCAGCACCTCAGGCCAAGCCTCTGGAAACACCATATATTTT
CASTSGQASGNTIYF
>TRBJ2-7|many|NA|TRBV5-1
TGCGCCAGCAGCCTGGACACGGTCTCCCCCGAGCAGTACTTC
CASSLDTVSPEQYF
>TRBJ1-6|many|NA|TRBV6-5
TGTGCCAGCAGCCAGCGGGCTCGGCGCTCCTATAATTCACCCCTCCACTTT
CASSQRARRSYNSPLHF
>TRBJ1-5|many|TRBD1|TRBV19
TGTGCCAGTAACCTAAATGGGCCAGGGGGCTATAGCAATCAGCCCCAGCATTTT
CASNLNGPGGYSNQPQHF
>TRBJ2-7|NA|TRBD2|TRBV4-2
TGTGCCAGCAGCCAAAGACTAGCGGAGTTCTACGAGCAGTACTTC
CASSQRLAEFYEQYF
>TRBJ2-7|NA|NA|TRBV28
TGTGCCAGCAGTTTAGTAGCGTCAGGAGGCTCAGAGCAGTACTTC
CASSLVASGGSEQYF
>TRBJ2-5|NA|TRBD2|TRBV10-3
TGTGCCATCAGTGCAACGGGACTAGCGGAAGAGACCCAGTACTTC
CAISATGLAEETQYF
>TRBJ2-4|many|TRBD2|TRBV12-3/TRBV12-4
TGTGCCAGCAGAACAAGCGGGGAAAACATTCAGTACTTC
CASRTSGENIQYF
>TRBJ1-6|NA|NA|TRBV12-5
TGTGCTAGTGGTTTGGCCCAATCGTCGGCGTTGACATCACCCCTCCACTTT
CASGLAQSSALTSPLHF
>TRBJ1-2|many|TRBD1|TRBV12-3/TRBV12-4
TGTGCCAGCAGTTTTTCGACAGGGAGTGGGGGCTACACCTTC
CASSFSTGSGGYTF
>TRBJ2-7|NA|NA|TRBV6-5
TGTGCCAGCAGTTACTCCGGACAGTCGCGGGAGCAGTACTTC
CASSYSGQSREQYF
>TRBJ2-5|many|TRBD1|TRBV11-2
TGTGCCAGCAGCGAGACAGGGTTAGAGACCCAGTACTTC
CASSETGLETQYF
>TRBJ1-1|many|NA|TRBV6-2/TRBV6-3
TGTGCCAGCAGTAGGGGACGGTTGAACACTGAAGCTTTCTTT
CASSRGRLNTEAFF
>TRBJ1-1|many|NA|TRBV2
TGTGCCAGCAAGTCTTATCAGAACACTGAAGCTTTCTTT
CASKSYQNTEAFF
>TRBJ2-7|many|TRBD1|TRBV6-5
TGTGCCAGCATTTCCCGGGACAGGGCCTACGAGCAGTACTTC
CASISRDRAYEQYF
>TRBJ2-5|many|NA|TRBV20-1
TGCAGTGCTAGACCACCAAAAGAGACCCAGTACTTC
CSARPPKETQYF
>TRBJ2-7|NA|NA|TRBV28
TGTGCCAGCCTCCGTGCTGGGGACGGCGAGCAGTACTTC
CASLRAGDGEQYF
>TRBJ2-2|many|TRBD1|TRBV6-1
TGTGCCAGCAGTCAAACAGGGGGAGTTAACACCGGGGAGCTGTTTTTT
CASSQTGGVNTGELFF
>TRBJ2-7|NA|TRBD1|TRBV6-5
TGTGCCAGCAGTTCCCGGGGCCGGGACAGCTACGAGCAGTACTTC
CASSSRGRDSYEQYF
>TRBJ2-7|many|NA|TRBV27
TGTGCCAGCAGTTTAGGCCAGACCCCAGTAGGCTACGAGCAGTACTTC
CASSLGQTPVGYEQYF
>TRBJ2-5|many|TRBD1|TRBV12-3/TRBV12-4
TGTGCCAGCAGCTCACCGCGGACAGGGCAAGAGACCCAGTACTTC
CASSSPRTGQETQYF
>TRBJ1-6|many|TRBD1|TRBV5-1
TGCGCCAGCAGCGCCGGGACAGGGTGGTCACCCCTCCACTTT
CASSAGTGWSPLHF
>TRBJ1-1|many|NA|TRBV14
TGTGCCAGCAGCCAGTCCACTTCCGGGACGACGAACACTGAAGCTTTCTTT
CASSQSTSGTTNTEAFF
>TRBJ2-7|NA|NA|TRBV18
TGTGCCAGCTCCCTATATGGCGAGACCGACAGGCGCTACGAGCAGTACTTC
CASSLYGETDRRYEQYF
>TRBJ1-1|few|NA|TRBV7-2
TGTGCCAGCAGCTTTGGACTTTCCGGGGCTGAGGCTTTCTTT
CASSFGLSGAEAFF
>TRBJ2-5|many|NA|TRBV7-9
TGTGCCAGCAGCCTCGGGACAAAAGAGACCCAGTACTTC
CASSLGTKETQYF
>TRBJ1-5|many|NA|TRBV28
TGTGCCAGCAGTTTGGTGGTGAATCAGCCCCAGCATTTT
CASSLVVNQPQHF
>TRBJ1-5|many|TRBD1|TRBV6-1
TGTGCCAGCAGCAACAGGGGATTAGGCAATCAGCCCCAGCATTTT
CASSNRGLGNQPQHF
>TRBJ2-7|many|NA|TRBV30
TGTGCCTGGAGTGTTAGGGGACACATCTACGAGCAGTACTTC
CAWSVRGHIYEQYF
>TRBJ1-6|many|NA|TRBV6-1
TGTGCCAGCAGTGATAGCGGAGGAAAGTATAATTCACCCCTCCACTTT
CASSDSGGKYNSPLHF